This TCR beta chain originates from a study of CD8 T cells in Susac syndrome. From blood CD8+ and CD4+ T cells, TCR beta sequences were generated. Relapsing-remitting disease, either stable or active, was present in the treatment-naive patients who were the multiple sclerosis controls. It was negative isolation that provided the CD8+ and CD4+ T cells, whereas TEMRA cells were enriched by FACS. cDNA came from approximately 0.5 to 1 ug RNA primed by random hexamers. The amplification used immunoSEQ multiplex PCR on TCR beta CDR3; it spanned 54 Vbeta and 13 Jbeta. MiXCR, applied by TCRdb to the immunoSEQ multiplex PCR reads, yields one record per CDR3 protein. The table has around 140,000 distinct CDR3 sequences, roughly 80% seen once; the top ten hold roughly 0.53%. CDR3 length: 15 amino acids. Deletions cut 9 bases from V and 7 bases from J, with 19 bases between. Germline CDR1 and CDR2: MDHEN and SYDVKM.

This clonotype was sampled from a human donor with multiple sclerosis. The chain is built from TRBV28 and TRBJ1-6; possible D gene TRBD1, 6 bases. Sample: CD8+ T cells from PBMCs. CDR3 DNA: TGTGCCAGTCACGCAAGGGACAAAGCGAATTCACCCCTCCACTTT. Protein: CASHARDKANSPLHF. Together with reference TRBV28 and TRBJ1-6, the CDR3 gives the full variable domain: DVKVTQSSRYLVKRTGEKVFLECVQDMDHENMFWYRQDPGLGLRLIYFSYDVKMKEKGDIPEGYSVSREKKERFSLILESASTNQTSMYLCASHARDKANSPLHFGNGTRLTVT.